The rows below give T cell receptor beta chains drawn from one sample of a study of T cells in localized non-small cell lung cancer. The repertoire was sequenced with immunoSEQ multiplex PCR; TCRdb's copy has only in-frame clones and lacks some. The sample lists about 21,000 clones; 70% to 90% were seen once. The sample in question was peripheral blood, obtained before any cancer treatment. Receptor source: a male donor aged 60 or older with stage I squamous cell lung carcinoma. CDR3s include the opening cysteine and the closing phenylalanine or tryptophan. Fields, in order: V gene, D gene, CDR3 length, clone size, J gene, CDR3 DNA, CDR3 protein. A D gene is named only where the DNA matches it firmly. Clone size, where shown, is once, few, many, or a class for clones that have expanded.

>TRBV29-1|NA|14|NA|TRBJ1-2
TGCAGCGTTGTGGGTGGGGGATCTAACTATGGCTACACCTTC
CSVVGGGSNYGYTF
>TRBV5-6|TRBD1|15|NA|TRBJ2-5
TGTGCCAGCAGCCCGGGACAGGGGGAATCAGAGACCCAGTACTTC
CASSPGQGESETQYF
>TRBV30|NA|14|once|TRBJ1-6
TGTGCCTGGAGTGTAAACCCGCGGGACTCACCCCTCCACTTT
CAWSVNPRDSPLHF
>TRBV28|TRBD1|15|NA|TRBJ1-5
TGTGCCAGCAGTTTGCGACAGGGGGCGAAACAGCCCCAGCATTTT
CASSLRQGAKQPQHF
>TRBV30|NA|15|once|TRBJ2-5
TGTGCCTGGACCCCGGGACAACGGAACAAAGAGACCCAGTACTTC
CAWTPGQRNKETQYF
>TRBV30|NA|13|NA|TRBJ1-5
TGTGCCTGGAGTCTGGGGGGTCGCCAGCCCCAGCATTTT
CAWSLGGRQPQHF
>TRBV19|NA|14|NA|TRBJ1-1
TGTGCCAGTAGTATAGGTACGGGGAACACTGAAGCTTTCTTT
CASSIGTGNTEAFF
>TRBV2|NA|15|few|TRBJ1-5
TGTGCCAGCAGTGAAGGGAGGCAGCCCAATCAGCCCCAGCATTTT
CASSEGRQPNQPQHF
>TRBV11-2|NA|14|NA|TRBJ2-7
TGTGCCAGCAGCACCACGGACGGTTCCTACGAGCAGTACTTC
CASSTTDGSYEQYF
>TRBV19|TRBD1|15|NA|TRBJ1-2
TGTGCCAGTACCCCCCCAGGGGGCAGAAACTATGGCTACACCTTC
CASTPPGGRNYGYTF
>TRBV30|TRBD2|20|large|TRBJ2-2
TGTGCCTGGAGTGTAGGGGTAGTTCTAGCGGGGGGCGCGAACACCGGGGAGCTGTTTTTT
CAWSVGVVLAGGANTGELFF
>TRBV5-4|TRBD2|15|NA|TRBJ2-2
TGTGCCAGCAGCTTGGGAGCGGGGGGCCCCGGGGAGCTGTTTTTT
CASSLGAGGPGELFF
>TRBV6-6|NA|15|NA|TRBJ2-2
TGTGCCAGCACTAAGGTCGCATCGAACACCGGGGAGCTGTTTTTT
CASTKVASNTGELFF
>TRBV5-6|NA|14|few|TRBJ1-2
TGTGCCAGCAGCTCTCAGGGGCTAAGCTATGGCTACACCTTC
CASSSQGLSYGYTF
>TRBV29-1|NA|13|NA|TRBJ1-1
TGCAGCGTTGAAGAAGGCAGCTACACTGAAGCTTTCTTT
CSVEEGSYTEAFF
>TRBV6-4|NA|14|NA|TRBJ1-2
TGTGCCAGCAGTGCCGAGGACAGCGGCTATGGCTACACCTTC
CASSAEDSGYGYTF
>TRBV11-3|TRBD1|13|NA|TRBJ2-1
TGTGCCAGCAGCTCGGACAGGGGAAATGAGCAGTTCTTC
CASSSDRGNEQFF
>TRBV14|TRBD2|15|NA|TRBJ2-3
TGTGCCAGCAGCCCTAGCGGGGGGGCCGTAGATACGCAGTATTTT
CASSPSGGAVDTQYF
>TRBV5-1|TRBD1|16|NA|TRBJ2-1
TGCGCCAGCAGCCCCTCCGGGACAGGGGGGTACAATGAGCAGTTCTTC
CASSPSGTGGYNEQFF
>TRBV28|NA|15|NA|TRBJ2-4
TGTGCCAGCAGATCGTCCGGGCTAGCCAAAAACATTCAGTACTTC
CASRSSGLAKNIQYF
>TRBV7-3|NA|11|NA|TRBJ2-1
TGTGCCAGCAGCTTGGGCGGTGAGCAGTTCTTC
CASSLGGEQFF
>TRBV5-8|NA|12|once|TRBJ1-1
TGTGCCAGCAGAATAATGAACACTGAAGCTTTCTTT
CASRIMNTEAFF
>TRBV4-1|NA|16|NA|TRBJ1-5
TGCGCCAGCAGCCCTGAAGGGGCACAGATGAATCAGCCCCAGCATTTT
CASSPEGAQMNQPQHF
>TRBV5-1|NA|16|NA|TRBJ2-7
TGCGCCAGCAGCTTGGAAGATCGCGGAGGGGCCTACGAGCAGTACTTC
CASSLEDRGGAYEQYF
>TRBV5-1|NA|13|NA|TRBJ1-2
TGCGCCAGCAGCTTGGGACAGATGGATGGCTACACCTTC
CASSLGQMDGYTF
>TRBV30|TRBD1|13|NA|TRBJ1-1
TGTGCCTGGAGCGCAGGGGGTTGGACTGAAGCTTTCTTT
CAWSAGGWTEAFF
>TRBV14|NA|15|NA|TRBJ2-1
TGTGCCAGCAGCCGCCCCAGGGGCTCCTACAATGAGCAGTTCTTC
CASSRPRGSYNEQFF
>TRBV28|TRBD1|15|NA|TRBJ2-1
TGTGCCAGCCTAGGGGGCGGACAGGGGGCGGATGAGCAGTTCTTC
CASLGGGQGADEQFF
>TRBV18|TRBD1|13|NA|TRBJ2-7
TGTGCCAGCTCAGCAGGGACAGACTACGAGCAGTACTTC
CASSAGTDYEQYF
>TRBV5-1|TRBD1|14|NA|TRBJ2-7
TGCGCCAGCAGCTTGGGTTCAGGGGGATACGAGCAGTACTTC
CASSLGSGGYEQYF
>TRBV19|NA|14|few|TRBJ1-1
TGTGCCAGTAGTATAGGCGGCATGAACACTGAAGCTTTCTTT
CASSIGGMNTEAFF
>TRBV11-2|TRBD2|15|NA|TRBJ2-3
TGTGCCAGCAGCCATTATAGCGGGGGAGGGGATACGCAGTATTTT
CASSHYSGGGDTQYF
>TRBV28|NA|14|NA|TRBJ1-1
TGTGCCAGCAGAAGGCCCTCCAAGAACACTGAAGCTTTCTTT
CASRRPSKNTEAFF
>TRBV6-1|NA|13|few|TRBJ1-5
TGTGCCAGCAGTGAAGCCCGGAATCAGCCCCAGCATTTT
CASSEARNQPQHF
>TRBV19|TRBD1|13|NA|TRBJ1-5
TGTGCCAGTAGTATAGCAGGGGGACAGCCCCAGCATTTT
CASSIAGGQPQHF
>TRBV28|NA|17|once|TRBJ1-5
TGTGCCAGCAAGGGGGGGTCTGGAGGTTATAGCAATCAGCCCCAGCATTTT
CASKGGSGGYSNQPQHF
>TRBV28|NA|15|NA|TRBJ2-4
TGTGCCAGCAGTCCCAGACAGGGACTTGGACACATTCAGTACTTC
CASSPRQGLGHIQYF